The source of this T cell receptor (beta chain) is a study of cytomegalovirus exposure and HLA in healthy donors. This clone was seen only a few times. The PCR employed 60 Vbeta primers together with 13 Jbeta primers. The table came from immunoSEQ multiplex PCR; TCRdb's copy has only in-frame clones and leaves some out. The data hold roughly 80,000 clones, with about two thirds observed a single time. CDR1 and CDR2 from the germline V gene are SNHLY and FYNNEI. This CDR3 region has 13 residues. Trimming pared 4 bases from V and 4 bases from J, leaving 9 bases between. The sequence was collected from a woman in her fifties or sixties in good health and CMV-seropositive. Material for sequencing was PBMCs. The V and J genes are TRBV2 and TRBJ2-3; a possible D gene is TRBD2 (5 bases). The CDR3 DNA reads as TGTGCCAGCAGTGGTGTCGGGGCAGATACGCAGTATTTT. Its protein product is CASSGVGADTQYF.